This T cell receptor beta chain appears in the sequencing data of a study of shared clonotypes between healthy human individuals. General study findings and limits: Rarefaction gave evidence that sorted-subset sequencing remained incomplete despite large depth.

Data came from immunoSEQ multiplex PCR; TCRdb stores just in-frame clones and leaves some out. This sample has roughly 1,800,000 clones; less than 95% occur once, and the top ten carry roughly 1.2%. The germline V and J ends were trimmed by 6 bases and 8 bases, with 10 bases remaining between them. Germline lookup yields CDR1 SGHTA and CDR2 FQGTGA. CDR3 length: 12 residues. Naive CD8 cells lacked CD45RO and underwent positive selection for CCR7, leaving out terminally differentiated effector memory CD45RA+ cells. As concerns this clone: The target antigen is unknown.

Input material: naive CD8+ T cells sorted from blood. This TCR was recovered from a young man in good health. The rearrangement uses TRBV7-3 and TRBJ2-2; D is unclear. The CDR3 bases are TGTGCCAGCAGGGCTGGAAGGGGGGAGCTGTTTTTT. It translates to CASRAGRGELFF. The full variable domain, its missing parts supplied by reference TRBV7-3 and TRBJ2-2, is GAGVSQTPSNKVTEKGKYVELRCDPISGHTALYWYRQSLGQGPEFLIYFQGTGAADDSGLPNDRFFAVRPEGSVSTLKIQRTERGDSAVYLCASRAGRGELFFGEGSRLTVL.